This entry lists 4 T cell receptor beta chains sequenced from one sample in a study of Ad26.COV2.S vaccination and SARS-CoV-2 variants (dated by TCRdb to about 2021). Taken with the paper, the label for treatment or condition translates to: some 20 received Ad26.COV2.S at low or high dose, single or two shots; several received placebo; per-sample allocation not given. Repertoires of vaccine and placebo recipients were sequenced from samples taken on day 63 after the first injection. Library preparation was by the immunoSEQ multiplex PCR assay. The clones in this table, taken by TCRdb from immuneACCESS, are in-frame only. Not every clone is retained; where verified, under half of the shortfall comes from an unresolved V gene, and the cause of the rest is unknown. Across this sample there are roughly 400,000 clones, with 90% seen only once. Clones ranked in the top ten supply less than 4.5% of the sample.

The sequencing here drew on peripheral blood, taken in a trial of Ad26.COV2.S vaccine versus placebo. The receptors derive from a person aged 18-65 years who received the Ad26.COV2.S COVID-19 vaccine or a placebo.

The chain employs TRBV5-5 and TRBJ2-3; weak D call: TRBD1 (6 bases). There are 11 residues in the CDR3. The V and J ends lost 4 bases and 8 bases respectively, with 8 bases between them. The germline CDR1 and CDR2 sequences are SGHKS and YYEKEE (reference sequence). The CDR3 nucleotides read TGTGCCAGCAGCCTCAGGGGTACGCAGTATTTT. The encoded protein is CASSLRGTQYF.

The rearrangement joins TRBV7-8 to TRBJ1-1; 9 bases fit TRBD1. After removal of 5 bases from V and 7 bases from J, the junction contained 8 bases not matched to a gene. CDR1 and CDR2 (germline): SGHVS, FQNEAQ. There are 14 residues in the CDR3. CDR3 in amino acids: CASSVTGGWNEAFF. For the CDR3, the DNA is TGTGCCAGCAGCGTCACAGGGGGCTGGAATGAAGCTTTCTTT.

The chain joins TRBV7-2 to TRBJ2-5, with TRBD1 matching 8 bases. The trim removed 5 bases at V and 6 bases at J, leaving 8 bases unmatched. Germline CDR1 reads SGHTA; CDR2 reads FQGNSA. This CDR3 has 14 amino acids. CDR3 amino acids: CASSPSGGVKTQYF. As DNA, the CDR3 is TGTGCCAGCAGCCCATCAGGGGGCGTGAAGACCCAGTACTTC.

The genes are TRBV20-1 and TRBJ2-3; TRBD2 matches 7 bases. CDR3 length equals 14 residues. CDR1 DFQATT and CDR2 SNEGSKA come from the germline V gene (reference sequence). Trimming cost V 3 bases and J 3 bases; bases outside gene matches: 6. The CDR3 is CSASGRENTDTQYF. The CDR3 region has the DNA TGCAGTGCTAGTGGGCGGGAGAATACAGATACGCAGTATTTT.